This T cell receptor beta chain is drawn from a study of T-cell memory formation after mild COVID-19. Findings of the study overall: Contracting CD4+ clones sat mainly in CM and EM; CD8+ in EMRA. Memory from before infection featured some responding clones, which suggests cross-reactive memory joined. Later expanders leaned toward CD4+, whereas clones contracting from day 15 to 85 were balanced CD4/CD8.

Only a few counts were recorded for this clonotype. No antigen is known for it. Amplification by 5'RACE using constant-segment primers produced TCR alpha and TCR beta cDNA libraries that carried sample barcodes and UMIs. TCRdb re-derived calls from the 5' RACE reads in MiXCR, one entry per CDR3 protein. This sample has a few hundred thousand distinct CDR3 sequences, with about a sixth found just once. CDR3 length equals 13 residues. Per germline, CDR1 SGHRS and CDR2 YFSETQ. Trimming at V came to 5 bases and at J to 4 bases, leaving 2 bases not matched to a gene. The source is a man aged 18 to 29 who had mild COVID-19 (a few samples of this study predate the infection). Cell type and time point are not known. The gene calls are TRBV5-1 and TRBJ2-1, with TRBD2 identical over 8 bases. The specimen was PBMCs or a T cell subset sorted from them (not recorded which). CDR3 DNA sequence: TGCGCCAGCAGACTAGCGGTATACAATGAGCAGTTCTTC. It specifies CASRLAVYNEQFF.